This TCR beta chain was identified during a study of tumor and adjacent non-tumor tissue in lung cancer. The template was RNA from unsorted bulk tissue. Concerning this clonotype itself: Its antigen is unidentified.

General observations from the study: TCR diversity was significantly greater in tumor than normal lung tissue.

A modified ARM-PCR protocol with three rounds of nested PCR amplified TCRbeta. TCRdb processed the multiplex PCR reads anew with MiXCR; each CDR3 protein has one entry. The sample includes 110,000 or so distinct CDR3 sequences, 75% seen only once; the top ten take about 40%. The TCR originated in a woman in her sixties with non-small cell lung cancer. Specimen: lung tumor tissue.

This CDR3 reads CAGSRTGGRNQPQHF. DNA of the CDR3: TGTGCCGGTTCCCGGACAGGGGGCAGAAATCAGCCCCAGCATTTT. The chain recombines TRBV28 with TRBJ1-5; 11 nucleotides match TRBD1. Trimming took 11 bases from V and 4 from J; bases not matched to a gene: 10. The germline V gene encodes CDR1 MDHEN and CDR2 SYDVKM. The CDR3 covers 15 residues.